What follows are 5 T cell receptor beta chains derived from one specimen sequenced in a study of blood T cells in healthy people across ages. A J-beta primer mix and a sample-barcoded 5' primer were used in a second PCR of roughly 6 to 11 cycles. TCRdb re-called the 5' RACE reads through MiXCR, storing one row per CDR3 protein. The top ten clones hold about two fifths of a sample with hundreds of thousands of distinct CDR3 sequences, 58% of them seen once. The sequenced sample was blood. Source of these receptors: a man aged 60 to 75 in good health.

There are a few counts of this clonotype. V usage is TRBV6-5 and J usage is TRBJ2-5, with a tentative D call TRBD2 (5 bases). This CDR3 is 15 amino acids long. From germline, CDR1 is MNHEY and CDR2 SVGAGI. V lost 5 bases and J 3 bases, leaving 16 bases between the germline ends. CDR3 amino acids: CASSPILPEEETQYF. As DNA, the CDR3 is TGTGCCAGCAGTCCAATCCTTCCGGAGGAAGAGACCCAGTACTTC.

This sequence joins TRBV7-2 and TRBJ1-5; TRBD1 is a possible D gene (5 bases). V was shortened by 8 bases and J by 1 base, with 12 bases between the two germline ends. Germline CDR1 and CDR2: SGHTA and FQGNSA. This CDR3 has 14 amino acids. The DNA for the CDR3 is TGTGCCAGCCCCCGCAGGGTGAGCAATCAGCCCCAGCATTTT. Translated: CASPRRVSNQPQHF.

This clonotype came up once. The chain has TRBV29-1 and TRBJ1-1; weak D call: TRBD1 (6 bases). The germline CDR1 and CDR2 sequences are SQVTM and ANQGSEA. This CDR3 has 15 residues. V shed 5 bases and J shed 1 base, with 17 bases lying between them. CDR3 protein: CSVCPIRGENTEAFF. The CDR3 coding sequence is TGCAGCGTTTGTCCCATCAGGGGTGAGAACACTGAAGCTTTCTTT.

This clonotype has a single count. V gene TRBV28 combines with J gene TRBJ1-2, with a possible D match to TRBD1 (6 bases). The CDR3 runs 13 residues. The germline V gene encodes CDR1 MDHEN and CDR2 SYDVKM. V was trimmed by 5 bases and J by 6 bases, leaving 13 bases between them. This CDR3 reads CASSPQGKHGYTF. In DNA form, the CDR3 reads TGTGCCAGCAGTCCACAGGGCAAACATGGCTACACCTTC.

This clonotype was seen just once. The chain couples TRBV11-2 to TRBJ1-1, with D uncertain. The germline gives CDR1 SGHAT, CDR2 FQNNGV. CDR3 length: 12 amino acids. V was clipped by 3 bases and J by 7 bases, with 9 bases between them. CDR3 DNA: TGTGCCAGCAGCTTGCGGGCGTATGAAGCTTTCTTT. Protein: CASSLRAYEAFF.